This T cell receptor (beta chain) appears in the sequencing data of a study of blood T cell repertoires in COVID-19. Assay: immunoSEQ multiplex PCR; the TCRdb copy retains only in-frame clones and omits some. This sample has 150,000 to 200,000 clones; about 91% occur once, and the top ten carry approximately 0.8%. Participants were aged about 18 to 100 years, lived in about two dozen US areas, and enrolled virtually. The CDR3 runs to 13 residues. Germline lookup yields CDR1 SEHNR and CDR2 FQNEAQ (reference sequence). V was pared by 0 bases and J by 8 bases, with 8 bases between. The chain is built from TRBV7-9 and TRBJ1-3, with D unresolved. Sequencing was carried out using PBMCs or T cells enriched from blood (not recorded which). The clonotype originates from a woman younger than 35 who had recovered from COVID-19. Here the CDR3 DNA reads TGTGCCAGCAGCTTAGCTGGAGGAGACACCATATATTTT. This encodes CASSLAGGDTIYF.